Shown below are 32 T cell receptor beta chains from a single sample sequenced in a study of T cell repertoires in cytomegalovirus infection. TCRdb ran MiXCR on the reads and lists one entry per CDR3 protein. The repertoire has 150,000 to 200,000 distinct CDR3 sequences, 13% to 15% of them found once; the top ten carry approximately 30%. Sequenced: PBMCs. The receptors come from a human donor in good health (CMV status not recorded). Some clones in this sample may be carry-over from other donors' samples.

The rearrangement joins TRBV2 to TRBJ2-5, with D perhaps TRBD1 (6 bases). V lost 8 bases, J lost 5 bases, and 12 bases lay in between. This CDR3 is 12 amino acids long. Per the germline V gene, CDR1 is SNHLY and CDR2 is FYNNEI. The CDR3 bases are TGTGCCAGCGGCAGGGGTGGCGAGACCCAGTACTTC. Its translation: CASGRGGETQYF. The whole variable domain, remainder taken from reference TRBV2 and TRBJ2-5, is EPEVTQTPSHQVTQMGQEVILRCVPISNHLYFYWYRQILGQKVEFLVSFYNNEISEKSEIFDDQFSVERPDGSNFTLKIRSTKLEDSAMYFCASGRGGETQYFGPGTRLLVL.

The table lists this clonotype with a few counts. The V call is TRBV19, the J call TRBJ2-5; 7 nucleotides align to TRBD1. Germline CDR1 is LNHDA and CDR2 is SQIVND (reference sequence). V shed 10 bases, J shed 2 bases, and the junction held 13 bases outside the gene matches. The CDR3 consists of 15 residues. CDR3 DNA: TGTGCCACTACATCGGGACAGCTTATACAAGAGACCCAGTACTTC. Its translation: CATTSGQLIQETQYF. The complete variable domain, with remaining parts taken from reference TRBV19 and TRBJ2-5, reads DGGITQSPKYLFRKEGQNVTLSCEQNLNHDAMYWYRQDPGQGLRLIYYSQIVNDFQKGDIAEGYSVSREKKESFPLTVTSAQKNPTAFYLCATTSGQLIQETQYFGPGTRLLVL.

The chain combines TRBV28 with TRBJ2-7; the D is unclear. With 6 bases removed from V and 5 bases from J, the gap between germline ends came to 11 bases. Germline CDR1 MDHEN, CDR2 SYDVKM. The CDR3 is 12 residues long. Written as DNA, the CDR3 is TGTGCCAGCAGGCAGAAAGGACACGAGCAGTACTTC. Translating gives CASRQKGHEQYF.

The chain has TRBV19 and TRBJ2-5, with a tentative D call TRBD1 (6 bases). Deletions cut 6 bases from V and 7 bases from J, with 18 bases between. Germline loops: CDR1 LNHDA, CDR2 SQIVND (reference sequence). The CDR3 runs to 14 residues. CDR3 bases: TGTGCCAGTAGACTGGGGGCTGCCTGGGGGACCCAGTACTTC. Its protein product is CASRLGAAWGTQYF.

CDR3 amino acids: CASSIRFNPDGGSTDTQYF. CDR3 DNA: TGTGCCAGCAGTATTCGCTTTAATCCCGACGGAGGTAGCACAGATACGCAGTATTTT. The chain couples TRBV6-5 to TRBJ2-3; the D gene is possibly TRBD2 (5 bases). V was cut by 5 bases and J by 0 bases, with 24 bases left in between. The CDR3 spans 19 residues. In germline, CDR1 is MNHEY, CDR2 SVGAGI.

This clonotype was counted only a few times. The V and J genes are TRBV28 and TRBJ2-5; possible D gene TRBD2, 6 bases. The length of the CDR3 is 14 residues. Looked up from germline, CDR1 is MDHEN and CDR2 is SYDVKM. The V end lost 8 bases, the J end lost 3 bases, and 16 bases lay between the germline ends. CDR3 nucleotides: TGTGCCAGCCGGGAGCTAATGCAAGAAGAGACCCAGTACTTC. Translating gives CASRELMQEETQYF. Full variable domain (remainder filled in from reference TRBV28 and TRBJ2-5): DVKVTQSSRYLVKRTGEKVFLECVQDMDHENMFWYRQDPGLGLRLIYFSYDVKMKEKGDIPEGYSVSREKKERFSLILESASTNQTSMYLCASRELMQEETQYFGPGTRLLVL.

This chain connects TRBV20-1 to TRBJ2-1; 7 bases are shared with TRBD2. V lost 6 bases and J lost 5; bases outside the gene matches: 13. This CDR3 comprises 15 residues. The germline gives CDR1 DFQATT, CDR2 SNEGSKA (reference sequence). The CDR3 region has the DNA TGCAGTGCCAGGTGGGGCCAGCGGGGAAACAATGAGCAGTTCTTC. Translating it yields CSARWGQRGNNEQFF.

This clonotype was detected only a few times. V gene TRBV20-1 combines with J gene TRBJ2-5, with 10 nucleotides matching TRBD2. Germline CDR1 DFQATT, CDR2 SNEGSKA (reference sequence). The CDR3 loop spans 13 amino acids. J was trimmed by 5 bases and V by 6 bases; bases with no gene match: 6. CDR3 region: CSAQGTSVETQYF. CDR3 DNA: TGCAGTGCCCAAGGGACTAGCGTTGAGACCCAGTACTTC.

This clonotype was counted only a few times. The rearrangement links TRBV29-1 to TRBJ1-1; D gene ambiguous. CDR1 is SQVTM and CDR2 is ANQGSEA in the germline V gene. V lost 0 bases and J lost 0, with 11 bases in between. The CDR3 covers 15 residues. CDR3 amino acids: CSVEEGNAMNTEAFF. The CDR3, as DNA: TGCAGCGTTGAAGAAGGTAACGCCATGAACACTGAAGCTTTCTTT.

The gene calls are TRBV7-8 and TRBJ2-3; the D gene is possibly TRBD2 (7 bases). Germline-derived CDR1 and CDR2 are SGHVS and FQNEAQ. The CDR3 runs 15 residues. With 4 bases removed from V and 2 bases from J, the gap between germline ends came to 13 bases. CDR3 DNA: TGTGCCAGCAGCTGGGAGGGGGGGCTCACAGATACGCAGTATTTT. It yields the protein CASSWEGGLTDTQYF.

This clonotype was found a few times. The chain has TRBV7-9 and TRBJ1-5, with 7 bases aligning to TRBD1. The germline V gene has CDR1 SEHNR and CDR2 FQNEAQ (reference sequence). J gave up 6 bases and V 5 bases, and 7 bases lay outside the gene matches. The CDR3 contains 14 residues. In nucleotides, the CDR3 is TGTGCCAGCAGCCATACAGGGGAAGGTCAGCCCCAGCATTTT. This sequence encodes CASSHTGEGQPQHF.

The J gene is TRBJ1-6, the V gene TRBV12-5; possibly TRBD1 for D (5 bases). Germline assignment: CDR1 LGHNT and CDR2 FRNRAP. This CDR3 spans 16 amino acids. Trimming removed 2 bases at V and 5 bases at J, with 13 bases between. The CDR3 is CASGLWQGNHNSPLHF. The CDR3 nucleotides read TGTGCTAGTGGTTTGTGGCAGGGAAACCATAATTCACCCCTCCACTTT.

This clonotype occurred many times. The chain links TRBV7-2 to TRBJ1-4, with D uncertain. Germline V CDR1 and CDR2: SGHTA, FQGNSA. This CDR3 is built from 17 residues. V was trimmed by 5 bases and J by 1 base, leaving 17 bases between them. CDR3 sequence (DNA): TGTGCCAGCAGCACAAAAGGGAAGACTCAAACTAATGAAAAACTGTTTTTT. This codes for CASSTKGKTQTNEKLFF.

This clonotype was found many times. The chain couples TRBV14 to TRBJ1-6; D is unresolved. CDR3 length: 17 residues. Trimming took off 0 bases at V and 0 bases at J, with 9 bases between the two ends. The V gene's germline CDR1 is SGHDN and CDR2 FVKESK. The CDR3 coding sequence is TGTGCCAGCAGCCAAGATCCGATGAGCTCCTATAATTCACCCCTCCACTTT. Translated, it gives CASSQDPMSSYNSPLHF.

The V call is TRBV2, the J call TRBJ2-2; 11 bases fit TRBD2. The CDR3 extends over 16 amino acids. V shed 2 bases and J 4 bases; nucleotides not matched to a gene: 3. The germline gives CDR1 SNHLY, CDR2 FYNNEI. CDR3 residues: CASSELLAGATGELFF. The CDR3 DNA sequence: TGTGCCAGCAGTGAACTACTAGCGGGGGCCACCGGGGAGCTGTTTTTT.

This chain links TRBV12-3 or TRBV12-4 with TRBJ1-2; 8 positions agree with TRBD1. The CDR3 has 14 amino acids. J gave up 8 bases and V 3 bases, and 8 bases lay outside the gene matches. As DNA, the CDR3 is TGTGCCAGCAGTTTTCAGCTGGGACAGGAAGGCTACACCTTC. Protein: CASSFQLGQEGYTF.

The rearrangement links TRBV7-9 to TRBJ2-6; TRBD2 is a possible D gene (6 bases). CDR1 SEHNR and CDR2 FQNEAQ come from the germline V gene (reference sequence). Trimming pared 5 bases from V and 0 bases from J, leaving 17 bases between. CDR3 length: 18 residues. CDR3 loop: CASSNHLGGTSGANVLTF. CDR3 bases: TGTGCCAGCAGCAATCACCTTGGGGGGACCTCTGGGGCCAACGTCCTGACTTTC.

This clonotype was seen at least ten times. The chain joins TRBV28 to TRBJ2-1, with D maybe TRBD2 (7 bases). The V gene's germline CDR1 is MDHEN and CDR2 SYDVKM. Trimming cost V 6 bases and J 8 bases, with 23 bases left between them. The CDR3 length is 16 residues. CDR3 nucleotide sequence: TGTGCCAGCAGCCCCCGGGGGGCGCAGCTTGGCGATGAGCAGTTCTTC. Translation: CASSPRGAQLGDEQFF. Full variable domain (outside the CDR3, taken from reference TRBV28 and TRBJ2-1): DVKVTQSSRYLVKRTGEKVFLECVQDMDHENMFWYRQDPGLGLRLIYFSYDVKMKEKGDIPEGYSVSREKKERFSLILESASTNQTSMYLCASSPRGAQLGDEQFFGPGTRLTVL.

This clonotype was counted ten times or more. The chain couples TRBV27 to TRBJ2-7; D possibly uses TRBD1 or TRBD2 (5 bases each). Germline V gene sequence: CDR1 MNHEY, CDR2 SMNVEV (reference sequence). The CDR3 covers 14 residues. Trimming pared 3 bases from V and 2 bases from J, leaving 11 bases between. CDR3 coding DNA: TGTGCCAGCAGTTTCCGGGACCGGCCCTACGAGCAGTACTTC. This codes for CASSFRDRPYEQYF.

This clonotype showed up many times. The chain combines TRBV11-2 with TRBJ2-2, with 10 bases lining up with TRBD1. The CDR3 is made up of 15 amino acids. Per germline, CDR1 SGHAT and CDR2 FQNNGV. V gave up 6 bases and J gave up 4 bases; unmatched junction bases: 5. The CDR3 loop reads CASSSRTGGTGELFF. The CDR3 nucleotides read TGTGCCAGCAGTTCCCGGACAGGGGGCACCGGGGAGCTGTTTTTT.

The table lists this clonotype with a few counts. The chain links TRBV6-2 or TRBV6-3 to TRBJ2-1; D remains ambiguous. Germline CDR1 is MNHEY and CDR2 is SVGEGT. V lost 4 bases and J 8 bases, leaving 18 bases between the germline ends. The CDR3 loop spans 15 amino acids. CDR3: CASSFGDRPTDEQFF. The CDR3 DNA reads as TGTGCCAGCAGTTTTGGGGATCGCCCCACGGATGAGCAGTTCTTC.

This clonotype turned up a few times. This chain links TRBV28 with TRBJ1-1, with D possibly matching TRBD1 (5 bases). This CDR3 has 15 residues. V was pared by 2 bases and J by 4 bases, with 14 bases between. Germline V gives CDR1 MDHEN, CDR2 SYDVKM. CDR3 amino acids: CASSLAGGVITEAFF. The DNA for the CDR3 is TGTGCCAGCAGTTTAGCGGGGGGGGTGATCACTGAAGCTTTCTTT.

In its sample, this clonotype was seen once. The gene calls are TRBV27 and TRBJ2-1; 7 bases line up with TRBD1. The CDR3 runs to 15 residues. Per germline, CDR1 MNHEY and CDR2 SMNVEV (reference sequence). With 2 bases clipped from V and 6 bases from J, the junction kept 7 bases outside the gene matches. Written as DNA, the CDR3 is TGTGCCAGCAGTTTAAGGGGGACAGTGTCCAATGAGCAGTTCTTC. Translated, it gives CASSLRGTVSNEQFF.

Many counts were recorded for this clonotype. The chain uses TRBV12-5 and TRBJ2-5; 9 nucleotides align to TRBD1. This CDR3 region has 15 residues. Germline-derived CDR1 and CDR2 are LGHNT and FRNRAP. With V trimmed by 7 bases and J by 5 bases, 11 bases remained unmatched. CDR3 sequence reads: CASAQEQGAEETQYF. The CDR3 nucleotides read TGTGCTAGTGCCCAAGAACAGGGGGCGGAGGAGACCCAGTACTTC.

V and J are TRBV29-1 and TRBJ2-7; 9 bases line up with TRBD1. J was trimmed by 5 bases and V by 4 bases; bases with no gene match: 6. CDR3 length: 13 amino acids. Per the germline V gene, CDR1 is SQVTM and CDR2 is ANQGSEA. The CDR3 protein is CSVANDRGNEQYF. The CDR3 DNA follows: TGCAGCGTTGCCAATGACAGGGGGAACGAGCAGTACTTC.

In this sample, this clonotype turned up many times. V is TRBV7-8 and J is TRBJ1-5, with a tentative D call TRBD1 (5 bases). The V and J ends lost 6 bases and 0 bases respectively, with 15 bases between them. CDR1 and CDR2 from the germline V gene are SGHVS and FQNEAQ. This CDR3 comprises 16 residues. CDR3 coding DNA: TGTGCCAGCAGGTTAACCCCAGGGTATAGCAATCAGCCCCAGCATTTT. Amino acid sequence: CASRLTPGYSNQPQHF. Full variable domain (rest looked up from reference TRBV7-8 and TRBJ1-5): GAGVSQSPRYKVAKRGQDVALRCDPISGHVSLFWYQQALGQGPEFLTYFQNEAQLDKSGLPSDRFFAERPEGSVSTLKIQRTQQEDSAVYLCASRLTPGYSNQPQHFGDGTRLSIL.

The sample holds many counts of this clonotype. This chain links TRBV28 with TRBJ2-3; TRBD2 agrees at 13 bases. V lost 7 bases to trimming and J lost 3 bases; unmatched junction nucleotides: 10. The CDR3 length is 17 residues. Germline CDR1 is MDHEN and CDR2 is SYDVKM. CDR3 nucleotide sequence: TGTGCCAGCAATAAGTGGACTAGCGGGAGAATGACAGATACGCAGTATTTT. It yields the protein CASNKWTSGRMTDTQYF.

This clonotype was seen more than once but under ten times. J is TRBJ1-2 and V is TRBV10-3, with TRBD1 as a possible D gene (5 bases). V shed 6 bases and J shed 0 bases, with 26 bases lying between them. CDR3 length: 19 residues. CDR1 is ENHRY, CDR2 SYGVKD, per germline. This CDR3 reads CAISDLRGEVYGTNYGYTF. The CDR3 DNA sequence: TGTGCCATCAGCGATCTCCGGGGGGAGGTGTACGGAACTAACTATGGCTACACCTTC.

Regarding this clonotype: This clone may be a read error of a much larger clone one base away. This chain connects TRBV7-9 to TRBJ2-1; 12 nucleotides align to TRBD1. The J segment lost 11 bases and the V segment lost 0 bases, leaving 8 bases of the junction unmatched. This CDR3 contains 16 residues. In germline, CDR1 is SEHNR, CDR2 FQNEAQ (reference sequence). The CDR3 sequence: CASSLASGTGGYKQFF. In nucleotides, the CDR3 is TGTGCCAGCAGCTTAGCCTCCGGGACAGGGGGCTATAAGCAGTTCTTC.

The chain is built from TRBV19 and TRBJ2-7; no clear D. Trimming stripped 5 bases from V and 3 bases from J, with 17 bases between. The V gene's germline CDR1 is LNHDA and CDR2 SQIVND (reference sequence). The CDR3 extends over 15 amino acids. In DNA form, the CDR3 reads TGTGCCAGTAGTGTAGCCTCGGGCGCACTCTACGAGCAGTACTTC. It encodes CASSVASGALYEQYF.

This clonotype occurred a few times. The rearrangement joins TRBV5-6 to TRBJ1-5; TRBD1 might be the D (6 bases). The CDR3 is 15 residues long. The germline V gene has CDR1 SGHDT and CDR2 YYEEEE. The ends were cut back, 4 bases at V and 2 bases at J, with 13 bases in the middle. The CDR3 nucleotides read TGTGCCAGCAGCGCAACAGGGTTCGGCAATCAGCCCCAGCATTTT. It encodes CASSATGFGNQPQHF. Complete variable domain (other parts from reference TRBV5-6 and TRBJ1-5): DAGVTQSPTHLIKTRGQQVTLRCSPKSGHDTVSWYQQALGQGPQFIFQYYEEEERQRGNFPDRFSGHQFPNYSSELNVNALLLGDSALYLCASSATGFGNQPQHFGDGTRLSIL.

This clonotype appeared a few times. The CDR3 nucleotides are TGCGCCAGCCGCCCCGTAGCCAGGGGGAACACTGAAGCTTTCTTT. Residues: CASRPVARGNTEAFF. V is TRBV5-1 and J is TRBJ1-1; possibly TRBD1 for D (6 bases). CDR3 length: 15 residues. V was pared by 7 bases and J by 1 base, with 17 bases between. Germline-derived CDR1 and CDR2 are SGHRS and YFSETQ.